This TCR beta chain appears in the sequencing data of a study of CD8 T cells in Susac syndrome. The CDR3 extends over 13 amino acids. V was pared by 3 bases and J by 0 bases, with 5 bases between. Germline V gives CDR1 ENHRY, CDR2 SYGVKD. Random hexamers served to reverse transcribe about 0.5 to 1 ug RNA. One entry per CDR3 protein results from TCRdb running MiXCR on the immunoSEQ multiplex PCR reads. Seen here are about 110,000 distinct CDR3 sequences, approximately 94% observed once, and the top ten hold approximately 0.41%. What was sequenced was CD8+ T cells from PBMCs. The origin of this receptor is a human donor with Susac syndrome. The chain couples TRBV10-3 to TRBJ2-5; D gene unclear. CDR3: CAISDPDQETQYF. The DNA of the CDR3 is TGTGCCATCAGTGACCCAGACCAAGAGACCCAGTACTTC.